The 13 T cell receptor beta chains below were found in one sample sequenced in a study of cytomegalovirus exposure and HLA in healthy donors. 13 Jbeta primers and 60 Vbeta primers were used for the PCR. The repertoire was sequenced with immunoSEQ multiplex PCR; TCRdb's copy has only in-frame clones and lacks some. The repertoire holds 100,000 to 150,000 clones, with approximately 82% as singletons. Sequenced: PBMCs. These receptors came from a man between 18 and 35 years old in good health and CMV-seropositive.

V is TRBV20-1 and J is TRBJ2-1, with TRBD2 matching 7 bases. The CDR3 is 11 amino acids. CDR1 is DFQATT and CDR2 is SNEGSKA in the germline V gene (reference sequence). The trim removed 1 base at V and 10 bases at J, leaving 1 base unmatched. The CDR3 DNA sequence: TGCAGTGCTAGAGGGGGGGGAGAGCAGTTCTTC. Residues: CSARGGGEQFF.

This clone was picked up a small number of times. The chain couples TRBV6-5 to TRBJ2-5, with D perhaps matching TRBD1 (6 bases). Trimming stripped 8 bases from V and 2 bases from J, with 12 bases between. Looked up from germline, CDR1 is MNHEY and CDR2 is SVGAGI. The CDR3 has 13 residues. The DNA for the CDR3 is TGTGCCAGCGGCAGGGGCGGGCAAGAGACCCAGTACTTC. It translates to CASGRGGQETQYF.

The rearrangement links TRBV5-3 to TRBJ1-1; D gene unclear. TRBV5-3 is designated an ORF whose function remains uncertain. CDR3 size: 15 residues. Trimming shortened V by 3 bases and J by 0 bases, and 12 bases separated the two germline ends. For the CDR3, the DNA is TGTGCCAGAAGCTGCCAACGGCTAGTGAACACTGAAGCTTTCTTT. Encoded protein: CARSCQRLVNTEAFF.

V and J are TRBV27 and TRBJ1-6; D gene unclear. The CDR3 loop spans 13 amino acids. Trimming shortened V by 4 bases and J by 2 bases, and 3 bases separated the two germline ends. Germline CDR1 and CDR2: MNHEY and SMNVEV (reference sequence). Here the CDR3 DNA reads TGTGCCAGCAGTTCTACCTATAATTCACCCCTCCACTTT. As protein: CASSSTYNSPLHF.

The chain combines TRBV2 with TRBJ2-3, with 12 bases aligning to TRBD2. The CDR3 extends over 16 amino acids. Losses at the gene ends were 4 bases for V and 6 bases for J; bases not matched to a gene: 8. The germline gives CDR1 SNHLY, CDR2 FYNNEI. CDR3 region: CASSGASGGAYDTQYF. The CDR3, as DNA: TGTGCCAGCAGTGGGGCTAGCGGGGGGGCCTATGATACGCAGTATTTT.

This rearrangement joins TRBV19 to TRBJ2-1; 12 nucleotides match TRBD2. Looked up from germline, CDR1 is LNHDA and CDR2 is SQIVND (reference sequence). Trimming cost V 10 bases and J 8 bases; bases outside gene matches: 18. The CDR3 covers 17 residues. Written as DNA, the CDR3 is TGTGCCACCATAGGGGGAACTAGCGGGGGGCGGACGGATGAGCAGTTCTTC. Translating gives CATIGGTSGGRTDEQFF. The full variable domain, with the rest looked up from reference TRBV19 and TRBJ2-1, is DGGITQSPKYLFRKEGQNVTLSCEQNLNHDAMYWYRQDPGQGLRLIYYSQIVNDFQKGDIAEGYSVSREKKESFPLTVTSAQKNPTAFYLCATIGGTSGGRTDEQFFGPGTRLTVL.

J is TRBJ2-3 and V is TRBV30; 7 bases are a match to TRBD1. This CDR3 region has 15 residues. The J segment lost 3 bases and the V segment lost 0 bases, leaving 6 bases of the junction unmatched. CDR1 and CDR2 from the germline V gene are GTSNPN and SVGIG (reference sequence). The CDR3 DNA sequence: TGTGCCTGGAGTGTGGCAGGGGGTGTAACAGATACGCAGTATTTT. Its translation: CAWSVAGGVTDTQYF.

The chain carries TRBV4-2 and TRBJ1-1, with unresolved D. The CDR3 runs 18 residues. Germline V gene sequence: CDR1 LGHNA, CDR2 YNFKEQ. V was pared by 4 bases and J by 3 bases, with 24 bases between. CDR3 DNA: TGTGCCAGCAGCCGGGAGGAGGGTATCCCGCTGGTGGACACTGAAGCTTTCTTT. Its protein is CASSREEGIPLVDTEAFF.

V usage is TRBV7-6 and J usage is TRBJ1-4; the D gene is possibly TRBD1 (5 bases). Trimming pared 4 bases from V and 7 bases from J, leaving 16 bases between. CDR3 size: 15 residues. Germline lookup yields CDR1 SGHVS and CDR2 FNYEAQ. CDR3 protein: CASSSRRGGTEKLFF. DNA for the CDR3: TGTGCCAGCAGCTCCAGAAGGGGTGGCACTGAAAAACTGTTTTTT.

The gene calls are TRBV29-1 and TRBJ1-2; D remains ambiguous. V dropped 7 bases and J dropped 3 bases, with 15 bases sitting between them. Germline CDR1 SQVTM, CDR2 ANQGSEA. The CDR3 spans 13 residues. The CDR3 sequence: CSGAAGDDYGYTF. Here the CDR3 DNA reads TGCAGCGGTGCAGCCGGAGATGACTATGGCTACACCTTC.

This chain links TRBV19 with TRBJ1-1, with TRBD1 as a possible D gene (6 bases). This CDR3 is built from 13 residues. V lost 8 bases to trimming and J lost 1 base, with 11 bases between them. The germline V gene has CDR1 LNHDA and CDR2 SQIVND (reference sequence). The CDR3 is CASSAGANTEAFF. The CDR3 bases are TGTGCCAGTTCCGCAGGGGCGAACACTGAAGCTTTCTTT. Variable domain in full (rest from reference TRBV19 and TRBJ1-1): DGGITQSPKYLFRKEGQNVTLSCEQNLNHDAMYWYRQDPGQGLRLIYYSQIVNDFQKGDIAEGYSVSREKKESFPLTVTSAQKNPTAFYLCASSAGANTEAFFGQGTRLTVV.

The genes are TRBV27 and TRBJ2-2, with D unclear. Germline CDR1 and CDR2: MNHEY and SMNVEV (reference sequence). Trimming shortened V by 3 bases and J by 0 bases, and 5 bases separated the two germline ends. The CDR3 covers 14 residues. CDR3 bases: TGTGCCAGCAGTTTGTTCTCGAACACCGGGGAGCTGTTTTTT. Amino acid sequence: CASSLFSNTGELFF.

The chain joins TRBV7-3 to TRBJ1-3; D is unclear. The CDR3 has 13 amino acids. The germline gives CDR1 SGHTA, CDR2 FQGTGA. V gave up 4 bases and J gave up 4 bases, with 8 bases separating them. The CDR3 region has the DNA TGTGCCAGCAGCTCCTCCGGGGGAAACACCATATATTTT. Encoded protein: CASSSSGGNTIYF.